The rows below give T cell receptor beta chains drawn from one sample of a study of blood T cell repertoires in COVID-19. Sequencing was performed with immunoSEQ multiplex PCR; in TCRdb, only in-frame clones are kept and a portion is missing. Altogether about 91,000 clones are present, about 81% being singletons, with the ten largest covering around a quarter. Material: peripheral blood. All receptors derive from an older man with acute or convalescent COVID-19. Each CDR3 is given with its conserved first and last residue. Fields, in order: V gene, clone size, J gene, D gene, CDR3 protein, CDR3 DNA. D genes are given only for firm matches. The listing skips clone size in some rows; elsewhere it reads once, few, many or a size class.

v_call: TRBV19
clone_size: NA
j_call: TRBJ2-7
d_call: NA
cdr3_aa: CASSPGSTIYEQYF
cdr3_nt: TGTGCTTCTTCTCCGGGGAGTACCATTTACGAGCAGTACTTC

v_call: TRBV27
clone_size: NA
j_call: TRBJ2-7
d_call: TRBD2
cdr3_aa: CASSLRREASYEQYF
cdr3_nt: TGTGCCAGCAGTTTACGGCGGGAGGCCTCCTACGAGCAGTACTTC

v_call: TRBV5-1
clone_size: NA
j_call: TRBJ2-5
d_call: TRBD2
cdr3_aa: CASSETSAQETQYF
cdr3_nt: TGCGCCAGCAGCGAAACTAGCGCCCAAGAGACCCAGTACTTC

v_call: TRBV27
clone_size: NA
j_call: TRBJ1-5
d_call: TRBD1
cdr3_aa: CASSKRTGYSNQPQHF
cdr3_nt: TGTGCCAGCAGTAAACGGACAGGGTATAGCAATCAGCCCCAGCATTTT

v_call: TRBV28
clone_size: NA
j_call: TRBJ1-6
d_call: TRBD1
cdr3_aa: CASTSLGDRGARNSPLHF
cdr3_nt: TGTGCCAGCACCAGCCTTGGGGACAGGGGTGCACGAAATTCACCCCTCCACTTT

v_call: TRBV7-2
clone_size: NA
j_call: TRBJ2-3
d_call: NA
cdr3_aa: CASSLTDTQYF
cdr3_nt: TGTGCCAGCAGCCTCACAGATACGCAGTATTTT

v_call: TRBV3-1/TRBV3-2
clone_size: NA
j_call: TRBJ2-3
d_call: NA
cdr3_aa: CASSPVSDTQYF
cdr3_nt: TGTGCCAGCAGCCCAGTGTCTGATACGCAGTATTTT

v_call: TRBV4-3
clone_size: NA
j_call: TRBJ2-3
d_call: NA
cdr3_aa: CASSLGETTDTQYF
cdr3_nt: TGCGCCAGCAGTTTAGGGGAAACCACAGATACGCAGTATTTT

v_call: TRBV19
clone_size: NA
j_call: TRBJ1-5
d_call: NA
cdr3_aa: CASSIPPEGKPQHF
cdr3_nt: TGTGCCAGTAGTATCCCCCCGGAGGGAAAGCCCCAGCATTTT

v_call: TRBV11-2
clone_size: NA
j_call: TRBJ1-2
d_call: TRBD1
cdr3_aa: CATRQGANYGYTF
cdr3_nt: TGTGCCACCCGACAGGGGGCTAACTATGGCTACACCTTC

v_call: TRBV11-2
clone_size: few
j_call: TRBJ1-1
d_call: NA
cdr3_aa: CASSSTQRYEAFF
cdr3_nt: TGTGCCAGCAGCTCCACTCAGCGGTATGAAGCTTTCTTT

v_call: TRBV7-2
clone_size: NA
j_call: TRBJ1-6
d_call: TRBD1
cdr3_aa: CASSQGQGLQPLHF
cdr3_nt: TGTGCCAGCAGCCAAGGACAGGGCCTCCAGCCCCTCCACTTT

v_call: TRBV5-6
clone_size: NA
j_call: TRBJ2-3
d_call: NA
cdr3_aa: CASSLDRVADTQYF
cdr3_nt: TGTGCCAGCAGCTTGGACAGGGTTGCCGATACGCAGTATTTT

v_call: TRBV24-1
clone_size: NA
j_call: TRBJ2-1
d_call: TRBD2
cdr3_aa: CATSRLADINEQFF
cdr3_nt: TGTGCCACCAGCCGACTAGCGGACATCAATGAGCAGTTCTTC

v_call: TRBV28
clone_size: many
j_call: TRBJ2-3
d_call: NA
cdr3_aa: CASSFLAGTDTQYF
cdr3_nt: TGTGCCAGCAGTTTCTTAGCGGGCACAGATACGCAGTATTTT

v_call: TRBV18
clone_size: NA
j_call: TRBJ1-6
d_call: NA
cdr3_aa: CASSPQEDSPLHF
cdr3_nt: TGTGCCAGCTCACCCCAGGAGGATTCACCCCTCCACTTT

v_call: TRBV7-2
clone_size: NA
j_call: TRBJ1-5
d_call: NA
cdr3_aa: CASSFPPYQPQHF
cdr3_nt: TGTGCCAGCAGCTTCCCCCCCTATCAGCCCCAGCATTTT

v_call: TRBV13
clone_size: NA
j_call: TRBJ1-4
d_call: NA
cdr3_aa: CASSLLSGSTNEKLFF
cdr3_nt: TGTGCCAGCAGCTTACTTTCGGGGTCAACTAATGAAAAACTGTTTTTT

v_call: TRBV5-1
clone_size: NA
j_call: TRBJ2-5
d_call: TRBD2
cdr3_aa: CASSLAASSGQETQYF
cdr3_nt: TGCGCCAGCAGCTTGGCGGCGTCTAGCGGCCAAGAGACCCAGTACTTC

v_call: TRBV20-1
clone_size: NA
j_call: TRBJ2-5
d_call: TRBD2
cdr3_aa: CSASSLAGGGETQYF
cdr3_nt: TGCAGTGCTAGTAGCCTAGCGGGAGGAGGAGAGACCCAGTACTTC

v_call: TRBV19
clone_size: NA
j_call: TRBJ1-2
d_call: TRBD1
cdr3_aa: CASSMDRAYGYTF
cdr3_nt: TGTGCCAGTAGTATGGACAGGGCCTATGGCTACACCTTC

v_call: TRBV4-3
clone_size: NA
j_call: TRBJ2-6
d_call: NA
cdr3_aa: CASSQESRGGANVLTF
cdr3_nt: TGCGCCAGCAGCCAAGAAAGCCGGGGTGGGGCCAACGTCCTGACTTTC

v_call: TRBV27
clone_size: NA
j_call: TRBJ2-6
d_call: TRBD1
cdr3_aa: CASSLFQGALSGANVLTF
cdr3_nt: TGTGCCAGCAGTTTGTTCCAGGGGGCGCTGTCTGGGGCCAACGTCCTGACTTTC

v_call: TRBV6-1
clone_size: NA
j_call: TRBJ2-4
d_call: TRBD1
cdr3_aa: CASSEIDRVGDIQYF
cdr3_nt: TGTGCCAGCAGTGAAATCGACAGGGTGGGCGACATTCAGTACTTC

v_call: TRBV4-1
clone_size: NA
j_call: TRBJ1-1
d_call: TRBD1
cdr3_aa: CASSQTGTVPEAFF
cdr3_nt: TGCGCCAGCAGCCAAACCGGGACAGTTCCTGAAGCTTTCTTT

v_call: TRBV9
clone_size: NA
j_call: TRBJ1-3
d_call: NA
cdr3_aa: CASSVVGAGNTIYF
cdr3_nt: TGTGCCAGCAGCGTAGTCGGGGCTGGAAACACCATATATTTT

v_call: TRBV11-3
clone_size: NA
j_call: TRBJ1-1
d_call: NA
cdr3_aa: CASSLGTDTEAFF
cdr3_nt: TGTGCCAGCAGCTTAGGCACAGACACTGAAGCTTTCTTT

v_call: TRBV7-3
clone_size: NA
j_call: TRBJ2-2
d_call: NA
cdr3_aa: CASSRTRDTGELFF
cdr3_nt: TGTGCCAGCAGCCGCACCAGGGATACCGGGGAGCTGTTTTTT

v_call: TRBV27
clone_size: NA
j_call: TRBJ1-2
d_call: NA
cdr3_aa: CASSYRGYGYTF
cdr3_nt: TGTGCCAGCAGTTACCGAGGGTATGGCTACACCTTC

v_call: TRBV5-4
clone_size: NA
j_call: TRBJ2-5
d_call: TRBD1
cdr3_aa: CASSLGQGGETQYF
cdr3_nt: TGTGCCAGCAGCTTGGGACAGGGGGGAGAGACCCAGTACTTC

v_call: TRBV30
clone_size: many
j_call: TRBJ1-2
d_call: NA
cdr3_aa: CAWSVEANYGYTF
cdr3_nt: TGTGCCTGGAGTGTAGAGGCTAACTATGGCTACACCTTC